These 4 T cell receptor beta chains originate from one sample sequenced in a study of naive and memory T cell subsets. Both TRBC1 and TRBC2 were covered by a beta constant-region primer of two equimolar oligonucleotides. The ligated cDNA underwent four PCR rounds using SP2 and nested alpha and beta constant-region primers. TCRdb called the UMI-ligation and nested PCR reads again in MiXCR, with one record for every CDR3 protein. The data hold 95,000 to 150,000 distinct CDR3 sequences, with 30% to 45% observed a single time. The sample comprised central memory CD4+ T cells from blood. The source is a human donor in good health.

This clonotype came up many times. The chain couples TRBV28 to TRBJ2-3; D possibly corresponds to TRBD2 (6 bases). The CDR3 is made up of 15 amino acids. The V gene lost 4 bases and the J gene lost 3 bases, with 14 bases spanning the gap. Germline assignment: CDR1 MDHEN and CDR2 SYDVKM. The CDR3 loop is CASSSGGAGTDTQYF. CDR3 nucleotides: TGTGCCAGCAGTTCCGGGGGAGCGGGTACAGATACGCAGTATTTT.

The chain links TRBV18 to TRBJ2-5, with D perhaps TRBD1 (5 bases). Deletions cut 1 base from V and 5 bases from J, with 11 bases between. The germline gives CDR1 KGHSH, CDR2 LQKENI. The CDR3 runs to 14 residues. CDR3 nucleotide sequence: TGTGCCAGCTCACCACGGGATTCAGGGGAGACCCAGTACTTC. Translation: CASSPRDSGETQYF. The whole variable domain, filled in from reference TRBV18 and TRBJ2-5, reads NAGVMQNPRHLVRRRGQEARLRCSPMKGHSHVYWYRQLPEEGLKFMVYLQKENIIDESGMPKERFSAEFPKEGPSILRIQQVVRGDSAAYFCASSPRDSGETQYFGPGTRLLVL.

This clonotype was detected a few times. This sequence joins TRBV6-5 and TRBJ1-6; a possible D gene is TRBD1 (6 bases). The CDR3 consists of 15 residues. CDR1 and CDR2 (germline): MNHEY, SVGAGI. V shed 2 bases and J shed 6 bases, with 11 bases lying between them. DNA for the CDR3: TGTGCCAGCAGTTACGGCAGGGGCGGTAATTCACCCCTCCACTTT. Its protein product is CASSYGRGGNSPLHF.

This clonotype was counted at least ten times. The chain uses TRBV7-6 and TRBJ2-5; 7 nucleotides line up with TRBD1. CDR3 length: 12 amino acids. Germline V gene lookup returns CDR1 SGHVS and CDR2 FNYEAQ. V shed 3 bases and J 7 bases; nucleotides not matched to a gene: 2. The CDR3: CASSFRTGTQYF. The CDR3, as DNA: TGTGCCAGCAGCTTCCGGACAGGGACCCAGTACTTC.